This is a list of T cell receptor beta chains from one sample in a study. MiXCR, run by TCRdb on the RT-PCR reads, gives a single entry per CDR3 protein. The repertoire has about 680,000 distinct CDR3 sequences, 13% to 15% of them found once; the top ten carry 3.6%. Sequenced sample: memory CD4+ T cells from blood. Receptor source: a female donor in good health, serving as a healthy control. CDR3s include the opening cysteine and the closing phenylalanine or tryptophan. The order of the fields is clone size, D gene, V gene, J gene, CDR3 protein, CDR3 DNA. A D gene is named only where the DNA matches it firmly. Some rows have no size entry. The others give once, few or many, or a class for an expanded clone.

>few|TRBD1|TRBV10-3|TRBJ1-5
CATQLTGGGQPQHF
TGTGCCACCCAACTGACAGGGGGAGGTCAGCCCCAGCATTTT
>few|-|TRBV27|TRBJ2-7
CASSAKRDRPEQYF
TGTGCCAGCAGTGCCAAGCGGGACAGACCGGAGCAGTACTTC
>few|TRBD1|TRBV5-1|TRBJ2-3
CASSLGDDRAPDTQYF
TGCGCCAGCAGCTTGGGGGATGACAGGGCGCCAGATACGCAGTATTTT
>-|-|TRBV18|TRBJ2-4
CASSPPGTKNIQYF
TGTGCCAGCTCACCACCCGGGACCAAAAACATTCAGTACTTC
>few|-|TRBV20-1|TRBJ2-5
CSALGWGETQYF
TGCAGTGCTTTAGGATGGGGGGAGACCCAGTACTTC
>few|-|TRBV6-1|TRBJ2-3
CASSEGSLAHSSTDTQYF
TGTGCCAGCAGTGAAGGATCCTTGGCGCATTCTAGCACAGATACGCAGTATTTT
>-|-|TRBV9|TRBJ2-3
CASSPLTRSTDTQYF
TGTGCCAGCAGCCCCCTGACCCGGAGCACAGATACGCAGTATTTT
>many|TRBD1|TRBV20-1|TRBJ2-1
CSTGDPISYNEQFF
TGCAGTACAGGGGACCCGATCTCCTACAATGAGCAGTTCTTC
>-|-|TRBV20-1|TRBJ2-2
CSVRLGLNTGELFF
TGCAGTGTTAGATTAGGATTGAACACCGGGGAGCTGTTTTTT
>few|-|TRBV6-5|TRBJ1-1
CASSYSNRVATEAFF
TGTGCCAGCAGTTACTCGAACAGGGTGGCCACTGAAGCTTTCTTT
>-|-|TRBV19|TRBJ1-3
CASSIMATVSGNTIYF
TGTGCCAGTAGTATAATGGCGACAGTCTCTGGAAACACCATATATTTT
>many|-|TRBV20-1|TRBJ2-7
CSALPLQAGSFYEQYF
TGCAGTGCTCTACCTTTACAGGCGGGGTCTTTTTACGAGCAGTACTTC
>few|TRBD1|TRBV10-3|TRBJ1-1
CAISQDRRAFF
TGTGCCATCAGTCAGGACAGGCGGGCTTTCTTT
>few|-|TRBV20-1|TRBJ1-2
CSAETGVRGNYGYTF
TGCAGTGCCGAGACGGGCGTAAGGGGTAACTATGGCTACACCTTC
>few|TRBD2|TRBV24-1|TRBJ2-7
CATGGASGGPYEQYF
TGTGCCACCGGGGGTGCTAGCGGGGGACCCTACGAGCAGTACTTC
>few|TRBD2|TRBV20-1|TRBJ2-3
CSASPLAGGIDTQYF
TGCAGTGCGAGTCCTCTAGCGGGAGGAATAGATACGCAGTATTTT
>-|-|TRBV20-1|TRBJ2-4
CSAKRGNSNIQYF
TGCAGTGCTAAGAGGGGTAATAGCAACATTCAGTACTTC
>few|-|TRBV5-1|TRBJ1-2
CASSPHGGEYGYTF
TGCGCCAGCAGCCCCCACGGGGGGGAGTATGGCTACACCTTC
>many|TRBD1|TRBV6-5|TRBJ2-7
CASTLGQGAEQYF
TGTGCCAGCACCCTGGGACAGGGGGCCGAGCAGTACTTC
>few|-|TRBV10-3|TRBJ2-2
CAISESRTSGELFF
TGTGCCATCAGTGAGTCTCGGACAAGCGGGGAGCTGTTTTTT
>many|-|TRBV7-8|TRBJ1-2
CASSLRVNYGYTF
TGTGCCAGCAGCTTACGGGTTAACTATGGCTACACCTTC
>many|TRBD2|TRBV20-1|TRBJ2-3
CSARSGGGADTQYF
TGCAGTGCTCGTTCGGGGGGGGGTGCAGATACGCAGTATTTT
>many|TRBD2|TRBV29-1|TRBJ2-3
CSVAGGPGGTDTQYF
TGCAGCGTAGCGGGGGGGCCGGGAGGCACAGATACGCAGTATTTT
>-|TRBD1|TRBV5-1|TRBJ1-1
CATKPGQLFMNTEAFF
TGCGCCACCAAACCGGGACAGCTTTTTATGAACACTGAAGCTTTCTTT
>few|-|TRBV6-1|TRBJ1-3
CASKSDSLSSGNTIYF
TGTGCCAGCAAGAGTGACAGCCTAAGCTCTGGAAACACCATATATTTT
>few|TRBD1|TRBV18|TRBJ2-7
CASSPSHRGEQYF
TGTGCCAGCTCACCATCACACAGGGGCGAGCAGTACTTC
>few|-|TRBV4-1|TRBJ1-1
CASSQSGKGATEAFF
TGCGCCAGCAGCCAATCGGGGAAAGGAGCCACTGAAGCTTTCTTT
>many|-|TRBV7-2|TRBJ2-1
CASSLISGEQFF
TGTGCCAGCAGCTTGATCAGCGGGGAGCAGTTCTTC
>-|TRBD1|TRBV11-2|TRBJ2-5
CASSLPGGRGNFPPRTQYF
TGTGCCAGCAGCTTACCAGGGGGTCGGGGTAACTTCCCTCCAAGGACCCAGTACTTC
>few|TRBD1|TRBV7-6|TRBJ1-2
CASSFRTGGLGYGYTF
TGTGCCAGCAGCTTCAGAACAGGGGGCTTGGGCTATGGCTACACCTTC
>-|TRBD2|TRBV7-3|TRBJ2-1
CASSYGLAGDEQFF
TGTGCCAGCAGCTATGGACTAGCGGGAGATGAGCAGTTCTTC
>-|TRBD1|TRBV7-9|TRBJ1-2
CASSGITGGNGYTF
TGTGCCTCCTCCGGAATAACAGGGGGCAATGGCTACACCTTC
>-|-|TRBV20-1|TRBJ2-1
CIGWRNNEQFF
TGCATCGGGTGGAGGAACAATGAGCAGTTCTTC
>many|-|TRBV10-3|TRBJ2-2
CAISVGRASANTGELFF
TGTGCCATCTCGGTCGGCAGGGCGAGCGCGAACACCGGGGAGCTGTTTTTT
>-|TRBD1|TRBV20-1|TRBJ1-2
CSARSNRGLDYGYTF
TGCAGTGCTAGATCAAACAGGGGGCTTGACTATGGCTACACCTTC
>-|-|TRBV6-2/TRBV6-3|TRBJ1-2
CASSFRGEIGYTF
TGTGCCAGCAGTTTCCGGGGGGAGATTGGCTACACCTTC
>few|TRBD1|TRBV20-1|TRBJ1-4
CSARDSGTANEKLFF
TGCAGTGCTAGAGACTCCGGGACAGCAAATGAAAAACTGTTTTTT
>-|-|TRBV10-3|TRBJ2-3
CATGIPVTDTQYF
TGTGCCACCGGGATCCCAGTTACAGATACGCAGTATTTT
>few|-|TRBV30|TRBJ2-1
CAWSVSGYYNEQFF
TGTGCCTGGAGTGTATCTGGGTACTACAATGAGCAGTTCTTC
>few|TRBD2|TRBV11-2|TRBJ2-7
CASSFRTSGAYEQYF
TGTGCCAGCAGCTTCCGGACTAGCGGAGCCTACGAGCAGTACTTC
>many|-|TRBV29-1|TRBJ2-2
CSYRASLNTGELFF
TGCAGCTACCGAGCCTCATTGAACACCGGGGAGCTGTTTTTT
>few|TRBD2|TRBV7-6|TRBJ2-6
CASNLGGVSGANVLTF
TGTGCCAGCAACCTGGGGGGGGTCTCTGGGGCCAACGTCCTGACTTTC
>many|-|TRBV24-1|TRBJ2-1
CATSDSTRFNNEQFF
TGTGCCACCAGTGATTCGACACGGTTCAACAATGAGCAGTTCTTC
>many|-|TRBV3-1|TRBJ2-1
CASSPTASSYNEQFF
TGTGCCAGCAGCCCGACAGCAAGCTCCTACAATGAGCAGTTCTTC
>few|-|TRBV2|TRBJ2-2
CASRLRTLNTGELFF
TGTGCCAGCAGGCTTAGGACACTTAACACCGGGGAGCTGTTTTTT
>few|-|TRBV20-1|TRBJ1-1
CSARVQGGKPEAFF
TGCAGTGCTAGAGTGCAGGGCGGGAAACCTGAAGCTTTCTTT
>-|TRBD2|TRBV7-9|TRBJ2-7
CASSLWPSGSYEQYF
TGTGCCAGCAGCTTATGGCCTAGCGGGAGTTACGAGCAGTACTTC
>-|TRBD1|TRBV28|TRBJ1-1
CASRQGSNTEAFF
TGTGCCAGCAGACAGGGGTCGAACACTGAAGCTTTCTTT
>few|-|TRBV28|TRBJ2-3
CASSSQGGVAGSTDTQYF
TGTGCCAGCAGTTCCCAGGGTGGGGTTGCGGGAAGTACAGATACGCAGTATTTT
>many|TRBD1|TRBV5-5|TRBJ2-7
CASSLGTGGGSEQYF
TGTGCCAGCAGCTTGGGAACAGGGGGCGGAAGCGAGCAGTACTTC
>few|-|TRBV7-9|TRBJ1-1
CASSLESGRNTEAFF
TGTGCCAGCAGCTTAGAGAGCGGAAGGAACACTGAAGCTTTCTTT
>many|-|TRBV7-2|TRBJ2-7
CASSLGRTPVEQYF
TGTGCCAGCAGCTTAGGACGGACCCCTGTCGAGCAGTACTTC
>few|-|TRBV27|TRBJ2-3
CASSFRAWVADTQYF
TGTGCCAGCAGTTTTAGGGCATGGGTGGCAGATACGCAGTATTTT